This T cell receptor (beta chain) was observed in a study of STAT3 mutations in large granular lymphocyte leukemia. V was clipped by 0 bases and J by 4 bases, with 5 bases between them. Germline V gene data show CDR1 as SGHNT and CDR2 as YYREEE (reference sequence). The CDR3 loop spans 13 amino acids. The repertoire was sequenced with immunoSEQ multiplex PCR; TCRdb's copy has only in-frame clones and lacks some. The sample lists about 1,300 clones, 65% to 75% occurring once. General observations from the study: At least one immunodominant TCR beta clonotype appeared in every T-cell large granular lymphocyte leukemia patient.

On this clone: Its target is not known.

V usage is TRBV5-4 and J usage is TRBJ1-3; D uncertain. This TCR derives from a woman in her 70s with T-cell large granular lymphocyte leukemia. Some clones in this sample may be carry-over from other donors' samples. The sequenced sample consisted of peripheral blood mononuclear cells. For the CDR3, the DNA is TGTGCCAGCAGCTTGGATGAGGGAAACACCATATATTTT. Amino acid sequence: CASSLDEGNTIYF. The variable domain in full, with the rest retrieved from reference TRBV5-4 and TRBJ1-3, is ETGVTQSPTHLIKTRGQQVTLRCSSQSGHNTVSWYQQALGQGPQFIFQYYREEENGRGNFPPRFSGLQFPNYSSELNVNALELDDSALYLCASSLDEGNTIYFGEGSWLTVV.